This TCR beta chain is drawn from a study of blood T cell repertoires in COVID-19. Sequencing used immunoSEQ multiplex PCR; TCRdb keeps in-frame clones, though not all of them. The data hold approximately 210,000 clones, with 89% observed a single time. V was pared by 0 bases and J by 5 bases, with 20 bases between. The length of the CDR3 is 17 residues. The germline CDR1 and CDR2 sequences are SGHRS and YFSETQ. The material sequenced was peripheral blood. This TCR derives from a woman in her forties with acute or convalescent COVID-19. This chain uses TRBV5-1 with TRBJ1-1; D might be TRBD1 (6 bases). CDR3 region: CASSLATGGASGTEAFF. The CDR3 DNA reads TGCGCCAGCAGCTTGGCCACGGGGGGCGCCTCGGGAACTGAAGCTTTCTTT. Filled out from reference TRBV5-1 and TRBJ1-1, the complete variable domain reads KAGVTQTPRYLIKTRGQQVTLSCSPISGHRSVSWYQQTPGQGLQFLFEYFSETQRNKGNFPGRFSGRQFSNSRSEMNVSTLELGDSALYLCASSLATGGASGTEAFFGQGTRLTVV.